The 3 T cell receptor beta chains in this list originate from one sample, sequenced in a study of T cell changes during pregnancy in multiple sclerosis. The table came from immunoSEQ multiplex PCR; TCRdb's copy has only in-frame clones and leaves some out. The data show around 57,000 clones, 91% seen once. Sequencing was performed on peripheral blood, taken in the third trimester of pregnancy. The receptors derive from a female donor in good health, enrolled as a control in a pregnancy study.

The chain employs TRBV4-1 and TRBJ1-2; the match to TRBD1 covers 8 bases. Germline CDR1 and CDR2: MGHRA and YSYEKL. This CDR3 has 14 amino acids. Losses at the gene ends were 2 bases for V and 8 bases for J; bases not matched to a gene: 7. DNA for the CDR3: TGCGCCAGCAGCCAACCGACAGGGGTGAAGGGCTACACCTTC. It translates to CASSQPTGVKGYTF.

V and J are TRBV6-5 and TRBJ1-2; D unclear. The CDR3 runs 16 residues. Germline CDR1 reads MNHEY; CDR2 reads SVGAGI. The V end was cut by 0 bases, the J end by 0 bases, with 11 bases between. The CDR3 coding sequence is TGTGCCAGCAGTTACTCGGTACAGAAAGCTAACTATGGCTACACCTTC. This codes for CASSYSVQKANYGYTF.

The J gene is TRBJ1-1, the V gene TRBV29-1; D remains unclear. Germline CDR1 is SQVTM and CDR2 is ANQGSEA. The CDR3 length is 11 residues. The ends were cut back, 4 bases at V and 13 bases at J, with 16 bases in the middle. CDR3 region: CSVVPTNVDFF. The CDR3 DNA reads as TGCAGCGTTGTCCCGACAAATGTTGATTTCTTT.